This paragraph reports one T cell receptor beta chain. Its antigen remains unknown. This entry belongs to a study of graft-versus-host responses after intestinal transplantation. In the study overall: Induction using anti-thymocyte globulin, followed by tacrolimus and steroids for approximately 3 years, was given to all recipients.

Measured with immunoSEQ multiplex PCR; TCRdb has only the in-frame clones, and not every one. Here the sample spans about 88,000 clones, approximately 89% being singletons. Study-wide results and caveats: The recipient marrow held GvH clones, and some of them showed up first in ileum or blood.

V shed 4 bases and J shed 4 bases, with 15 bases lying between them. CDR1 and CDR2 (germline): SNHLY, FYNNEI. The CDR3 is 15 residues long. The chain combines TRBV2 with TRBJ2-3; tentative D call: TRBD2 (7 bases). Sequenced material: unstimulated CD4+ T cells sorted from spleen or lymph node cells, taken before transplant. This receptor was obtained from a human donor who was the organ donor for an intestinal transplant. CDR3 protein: CASSVQGRVSDTQYF. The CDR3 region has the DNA TGTGCCAGCAGTGTCCAGGGGAGGGTCTCAGATACGCAGTATTTT.